These 24 T cell receptor beta chains were all obtained from the same sample, sequenced in a study of T cell responses to AZD1222 COVID-19 vaccine. Produced via immunoSEQ multiplex PCR; TCRdb's table is partial and in-frame only. The sample includes 130,000 or so clones, around 83% of them seen just once. The sample here was peripheral blood, taken on day 0 of AZD1222 vaccination. All receptors come from an adult in good health.

This clone was counted a single time. V and J are TRBV5-4 and TRBJ1-4; TRBD1 matches 9 bases. The CDR3 spans 13 residues. Germline CDR1 is SGHNT and CDR2 is YYREEE (reference sequence). Unmatched junction bases numbered 4, after V lost 5 bases and J lost 8 bases. CDR3 sequence (DNA): TGTGCCAGCAGTCTACAGGGGGCCGAAAAACTGTTTTTT. This translates into CASSLQGAEKLFF. The whole variable domain, remainder taken from reference TRBV5-4 and TRBJ1-4, is ETGVTQSPTHLIKTRGQQVTLRCSSQSGHNTVSWYQQALGQGPQFIFQYYREEENGRGNFPPRFSGLQFPNYSSELNVNALELDDSALYLCASSLQGAEKLFFGSGTQLSVL.

The chain combines TRBV5-5 with TRBJ1-6; D perhaps matches TRBD1 (6 bases). Germline CDR1 reads SGHKS; CDR2 reads YYEKEE (reference sequence). V was shortened by 6 bases and J by 8 bases, with 12 bases between the two germline ends. The CDR3 extends over 13 amino acids. CDR3 in DNA: TGTGCCAGCACCGGGGGGCCGGATTCACCCCTCCACTTT. Residues: CASTGGPDSPLHF.

CDR3 sequence reads: CASTPGAGVAFEQYF. In DNA form, the CDR3 reads TGTGCCAGCACTCCGGGGGCGGGAGTAGCTTTCGAGCAGTACTTC. The J gene is TRBJ2-7, the V gene TRBV27; perhaps TRBD2 as D (7 bases). V shed 7 bases and J shed 6 bases, with 22 bases lying between them. The CDR3 is 15 residues long. From germline, CDR1 is MNHEY and CDR2 SMNVEV (reference sequence).

V usage is TRBV27 and J usage is TRBJ2-3, with D hard to call. Per the germline V gene, CDR1 is MNHEY and CDR2 is SMNVEV (reference sequence). Trimming pared 4 bases from V and 1 base from J, leaving 3 bases between. The CDR3 is 12 residues long. For the CDR3, the DNA is TGTGCCAGCAGTTATGGCACAGATACGCAGTATTTT. This encodes CASSYGTDTQYF.

This rearrangement joins TRBV24-1 to TRBJ1-2, with D hard to call. Between the trimmed V and J ends, which lost 5 bases and 0 bases, there was a span of 6 bases. Germline lookup yields CDR1 KGHDR and CDR2 SFDVKD. CDR3 length equals 13 residues. CDR3 sequence (DNA): TGTGCCACCAGTGGCGAGCCTAACTATGGCTACACCTTC. Amino acid sequence: CATSGEPNYGYTF.

The chain links TRBV10-3 to TRBJ2-1, with TRBD2 matching over 8 bases. CDR1 is ENHRY, CDR2 SYGVKD, per germline. This CDR3 region has 13 residues. Trimming took 7 bases from V and 9 from J; bases not matched to a gene: 8. The CDR3 region is CAITGGRRSEQFF. In nucleotides, the CDR3 is TGTGCCATCACAGGCGGGAGGAGGAGTGAGCAGTTCTTC.

V gene TRBV28 combines with J gene TRBJ2-7; D gene unclear. The V end was cut by 5 bases, the J end by 2 bases, with 25 bases between. Per the germline V gene, CDR1 is MDHEN and CDR2 is SYDVKM. The CDR3 is 18 amino acids. The CDR3 DNA sequence: TGTGCCAGCAGTCTCCGACTTAGCCTCAGAGAGATAACCTACGAGCAGTACTTC. Translated: CASSLRLSLREITYEQYF.

V and J are TRBV5-6 and TRBJ1-4; D is unclear. V was trimmed by 0 bases and J by 0 bases, leaving 6 bases between them. CDR1 SGHDT and CDR2 YYEEEE come from the germline V gene. This CDR3 spans 15 amino acids. As DNA, the CDR3 is TGTGCCAGCAGCTTGGTCGTTGCAACTAATGAAAAACTGTTTTTT. It yields the protein CASSLVVATNEKLFF.

The rearrangement links TRBV11-1 to TRBJ1-1; D is ambiguous. The CDR3 runs to 13 residues. Germline V lookup: CDR1 SGHAT, CDR2 FQDESV (reference sequence). V was pared by 5 bases and J by 1 base, with 8 bases between. The CDR3 DNA reads TGTGCCAGCAGCGTACAGAGGAACACTGAAGCTTTCTTT. Its translation is CASSVQRNTEAFF.

This clone has just a few counts. The genes are TRBV27 and TRBJ1-2, with D possibly TRBD1 on 6 matching bases. Germline V CDR1 and CDR2: MNHEY, SMNVEV (reference sequence). The CDR3 covers 14 residues. V was pared by 0 bases and J by 12 bases, with 17 bases between. The CDR3 DNA sequence: TGTGCCAGCAGTTTATCAGGGACAACCGGAGGCCACACCTTC. Translation: CASSLSGTTGGHTF.

The V call is TRBV28, the J call TRBJ1-6, with no clear D. Trimming removed 3 bases at V and 10 bases at J, with 16 bases between. The V gene's germline CDR1 is MDHEN and CDR2 SYDVKM. The CDR3 is 15 residues long. The CDR3 DNA sequence: TGTGCCAGCAGTTTCCCTGTCAGTGACGGGTCACCCCTCCACTTT. It specifies CASSFPVSDGSPLHF.

The chain recombines TRBV5-1 with TRBJ2-7; 14 bases align to TRBD2. CDR1 SGHRS and CDR2 YFSETQ come from the germline V gene. The junction had 14 bases not matched to a gene; V was cut back by 3 bases and J by 0 bases. The CDR3 totals 20 residues. DNA of the CDR3: TGCGCCAGCAGCTGGGGTGGTGGGACTAGCGGGAGAGACTTCTCCTACGAGCAGTACTTC. Protein sequence: CASSWGGGTSGRDFSYEQYF.

V gene TRBV18 combines with J gene TRBJ1-1; D call uncertain. V lost 2 bases, J lost 5 bases, and 27 bases lay in between. The CDR3 sequence is 19 residues long. From germline, CDR1 is KGHSH and CDR2 LQKENI. The CDR3 DNA is TGTGCCAGCTCACCATTCGCTATCCGAAGTCCGTCGGTAAGAACTGAAGCTTTCTTT. Amino acid sequence: CASSPFAIRSPSVRTEAFF.

The chain combines TRBV19 with TRBJ2-3, with 14 bases fitting TRBD2. The CDR3 contains 17 residues. V trimming: 5 bases; J trimming: 8 bases; junction bases outside the gene matches: 12. Germline CDR1 LNHDA, CDR2 SQIVND (reference sequence). Here the CDR3 DNA reads TGTGCCAGTAGTCCGGGACTAGCGGGAGTGGGCTCCGCTACGCAGTATTTT. Protein product: CASSPGLAGVGSATQYF.

J is TRBJ2-6 and V is TRBV7-3, with D perhaps matching TRBD1 (6 bases). The CDR3 consists of 17 residues. Trimming shortened V by 2 bases and J by 0 bases, and 11 bases separated the two germline ends. From germline, CDR1 is SGHTA and CDR2 FQGTGA. This CDR3 reads CASSLQGPGSGANVLTF. The CDR3 nucleotides read TGTGCCAGCAGCTTACAGGGGCCGGGCTCTGGGGCCAACGTCCTGACTTTC.

Concerning this clone itself: A much larger clone is a single base away; this may be a read error. The identical CDR3 is also encoded by other nucleotide sequences in the sample. The chain links TRBV27 to TRBJ1-6; D is undetermined. The CDR3 is 12 amino acids. Germline CDR1 MNHEY, CDR2 SMNVEV (reference sequence). V gave up 3 bases and J gave up 7 bases, with 4 bases separating them. The CDR3 DNA sequence: TGTGCCAGCAGTTTCCGAAATTCACCCCTCCACTTT. Protein sequence: CASSFRNSPLHF.

The chain combines TRBV19 with TRBJ1-3; perhaps TRBD1 as D (5 bases). There are 14 residues in the CDR3. The germline gives CDR1 LNHDA, CDR2 SQIVND (reference sequence). The V and J ends lost 1 base and 2 bases respectively, with 6 bases between them. CDR3 sequence reads: CASSIGRAGNTIYF. The CDR3 DNA reads TGTGCCAGTAGTATAGGCAGGGCTGGAAACACCATATATTTT.

Only a few counts were recorded for this clone. The V and J genes are TRBV3-1 (or the pseudogene TRBV3-2) and TRBJ2-7; D uncertain. The CDR3 totals 14 residues. Trimming pared 1 base from V and 3 bases from J, leaving 10 bases between. Germline lookup yields CDR1 LGHDT and CDR2 YNNKEL (reference sequence). CDR3 in amino acids: CASSQADRIYEQYF. The CDR3 nucleotides are TGTGCCAGCAGCCAAGCGGATAGAATCTACGAGCAGTACTTC.

The rearrangement uses TRBV5-1 and TRBJ1-5, with 7 positions matching TRBD1. V dropped 4 bases and J dropped 3; count of bases not matched to a gene: 4. This CDR3 has 14 amino acids. Germline V lookup: CDR1 SGHRS, CDR2 YFSETQ. CDR3 DNA sequence: TGCGCCAGCAGCCCTGGACAGGACAATCAGCCCCAGCATTTT. The encoded protein is CASSPGQDNQPQHF.

The chain couples TRBV11-2 to TRBJ2-2, with D perhaps matching TRBD1 (6 bases). V dropped 5 bases and J dropped 5 bases, with 12 bases sitting between them. The V gene's germline CDR1 is SGHAT and CDR2 FQNNGV. The CDR3 is made up of 14 amino acids. This CDR3 is CASSVRQGTGELFF. The CDR3 DNA sequence: TGTGCCAGCAGCGTCCGTCAGGGGACCGGGGAGCTGTTTTTT.

The V gene is TRBV11-2, the J gene TRBJ2-1, with D possibly matching TRBD2 (6 bases). V lost 6 bases to trimming and J lost 8 bases, with 20 bases between them. The germline V gene encodes CDR1 SGHAT and CDR2 FQNNGV. The CDR3 totals 15 residues. CDR3 loop: CASRGPSARGDEQFF. CDR3 coding DNA: TGTGCCAGCAGGGGCCCTAGCGCAAGGGGAGATGAGCAGTTCTTC.

The rearrangement joins TRBV5-1 to TRBJ2-1, with D perhaps matching TRBD1 (5 bases). Germline V lookup: CDR1 SGHRS, CDR2 YFSETQ. The CDR3 extends over 14 amino acids. The V and J ends lost 4 bases and 7 bases respectively, with 15 bases between them. CDR3 sequence reads: CASSVGHGANEQFF. CDR3 DNA: TGCGCCAGCAGCGTGGGTCATGGGGCTAATGAGCAGTTCTTC.

This clone was seen only once. This sequence joins TRBV9 and TRBJ1-4, with unresolved D. The CDR3 loop spans 14 amino acids. The V end lost 4 bases, the J end lost 2 bases, and 9 bases lay between the germline ends. In germline, CDR1 is SGDLS, CDR2 YYNGEE. The CDR3 bases are TGTGCCAGCAGCCCCCAAAAGACTAATGAAAAACTGTTTTTT. This codes for CASSPQKTNEKLFF. Supplemented by reference TRBV9 and TRBJ1-4, the full variable domain reads DSGVTQTPKHLITATGQRVTLRCSPRSGDLSVYWYQQSLDQGLQFLIQYYNGEERAKGNILERFSAQQFPDLHSELNLSSLELGDSALYFCASSPQKTNEKLFFGSGTQLSVL.

The chain couples TRBV3-1 (or the pseudogene TRBV3-2) to TRBJ1-2; D unresolved. Deletions cut 1 base from V and 2 bases from J, with 11 bases between. CDR1 and CDR2 from the germline V gene are LGHDT and YNNKEL (reference sequence). The length of the CDR3 is 15 residues. The CDR3 loop is CASSQAPVGNYGYTF. The CDR3 region has the DNA TGTGCCAGCAGCCAAGCCCCCGTGGGGAACTATGGCTACACCTTC.